The rows below give T cell receptor beta chains drawn from one sample of a study of blood T cell repertoires in COVID-19. This table comes from immunoSEQ multiplex PCR, and its TCRdb copy is limited to in-frame clones, with some not included. The sample shows about 130,000 clones, 70% to 75% of them seen only once. Sequencing was done on a sample of peripheral blood. These receptors were collected from a man aged 60-69 years with acute or convalescent COVID-19. CDR3s leave out the opening cysteine and the closing phenylalanine or tryptophan. Only part of the rows carry a size: once, few, many, or a class if the clone is expanded.

>.|TRBJ2-7|TRBV10-1
ASSEKSNQLGQY
>.|TRBJ2-7|TRBV18
ASSPLRDYEQY
>.|TRBJ2-1|TRBV18
ASSPGTSGNYEQF
>.|TRBJ1-2|TRBV6-5
ASRRTGSNGYT
>.|TRBJ2-3|TRBV3-1/TRBV3-2
ASSSSLAGNTDTQY
>.|TRBJ1-2|TRBV24-1
ATSDGYYGYT
>few|TRBJ2-5|TRBV4-2
ASSQVAGAYQETQY
>few|TRBJ1-2|TRBV10-3
AISELTTRGYT
>.|TRBJ1-5|TRBV15
ATHPRDRGLEQPQH
>.|TRBJ2-4|TRBV27
ASSLTRRDGKNIQY
>.|TRBJ2-5|TRBV7-6
ASSHSGAGQETQY
>.|TRBJ1-6|TRBV6-1
ASSEMGGNSPLH
>.|TRBJ1-5|TRBV19
ASISMGSRGQNQPQH
>few|TRBJ1-2|TRBV6-5
ASRPSGTANYGYT
>.|TRBJ1-2|TRBV28
ASSFFKGVGYT
>.|TRBJ1-3|TRBV23-1
ASSPSGNTIY
>once|TRBJ1-1|TRBV13
ASSSRQGTVNTEAF
>.|TRBJ1-2|TRBV29-1
SVAEGNYGYT
>.|TRBJ2-1|TRBV18
ASSPGLAANEQF
>.|TRBJ2-7|TRBV30
AWSFDSRTYEQY
>.|TRBJ2-1|TRBV10-1
ASSESGGANEQF
>.|TRBJ2-3|TRBV5-1
ASSPARGKTTDTQY
>.|TRBJ1-5|TRBV19
ASSQGAGQPQH
>.|TRBJ1-1|TRBV10-3
AISEPGQGRTEAF
>.|TRBJ1-2|TRBV6-5
ASSYSNRGGYT
>.|TRBJ1-1|TRBV11-2
ASSTDQNTEAF
>.|TRBJ2-7|TRBV5-1
ASSLGSGPSYEQY
>.|TRBJ2-1|TRBV3-1/TRBV3-2
ASSQQSMGRVVYNEQF
>.|TRBJ2-7|TRBV7-9
ASSFFPGQGGNEQY
>.|TRBJ1-2|TRBV6-6
ASSPGDYGYT
>.|TRBJ2-1|TRBV30
ACHHSGYNEQF
>.|TRBJ1-5|TRBV7-8
ASSLDRVGQPQH
>.|TRBJ2-7|TRBV11-3
ASGRSVYEQY
>.|TRBJ1-1|TRBV5-1
ASSPHPFQGNTEAF
>few|TRBJ2-3|TRBV10-3
AISESNGRGRGDTQY
>.|TRBJ1-4|TRBV6-5
ASRTGQGRTEKLF
>.|TRBJ1-3|TRBV11-2
ASSLSPGNTIY
>.|TRBJ2-1|TRBV5-1
ASKFRSGSSYNEQF
>.|TRBJ2-1|TRBV24-1
ATSDENRPGDEQF
>.|TRBJ1-4|TRBV19
ASRKGASGTSEKLF
>many|TRBJ2-3|TRBV3-1/TRBV3-2
ASSQDRAGVQY